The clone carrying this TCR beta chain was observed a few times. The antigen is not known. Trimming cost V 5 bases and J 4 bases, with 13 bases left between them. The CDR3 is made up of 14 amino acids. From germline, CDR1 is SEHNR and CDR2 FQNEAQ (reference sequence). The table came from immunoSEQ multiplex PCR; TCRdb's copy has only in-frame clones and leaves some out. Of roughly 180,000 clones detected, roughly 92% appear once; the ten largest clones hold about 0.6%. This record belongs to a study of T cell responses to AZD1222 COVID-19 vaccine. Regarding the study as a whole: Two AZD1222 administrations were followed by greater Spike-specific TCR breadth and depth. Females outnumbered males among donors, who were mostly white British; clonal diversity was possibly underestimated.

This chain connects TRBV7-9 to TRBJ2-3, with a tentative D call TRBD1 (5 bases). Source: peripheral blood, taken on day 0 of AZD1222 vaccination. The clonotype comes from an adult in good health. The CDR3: CASSPIGDSDTQYF. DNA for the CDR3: TGTGCCAGCAGCCCCATAGGGGATTCAGATACGCAGTATTTT.